The clone carrying this T cell receptor beta chain was found once. TCRdb's table, derived via immunoSEQ multiplex PCR, lists solely in-frame clones and lacks some. The data contain about 58,000 clones, about nine tenths of them singletons. The sample belongs to a study of technical replicates of blood from a handful of donors. Deletions cut 0 bases from V and 0 bases from J, with 15 bases between. CDR3 length: 18 residues. Germline values: CDR1 LGHNA, CDR2 YNFKEQ. The rearrangement uses TRBV4-2 and TRBJ2-4; D possibly corresponds to TRBD2 (6 bases). The receptor was derived from a human donor in good health. Some clones in this sample may be carry-over from other donors' samples. What was sequenced was PBMCs. CDR3 amino acids: CASSQDLVAGLAKNIQYF. The DNA of the CDR3 is TGTGCCAGCAGCCAAGATCTTGTCGCGGGATTAGCCAAAAACATTCAGTACTTC.